This record covers a single T cell receptor (beta chain). The germline V gene encodes CDR1 SGHAT and CDR2 FQNNGV. This CDR3 has 15 residues. Trimming removed 4 bases from V and 6 bases from J; junction bases left unmatched: 5. These data are taken from a study of patients and donors after allogeneic stem cell transplantation. TCRdb recomputed calls from the RT-PCR reads with MiXCR, one row per CDR3 protein. The sample has more than 850,000 distinct CDR3 sequences, more than 15% seen once. The chain couples TRBV11-2 to TRBJ2-1; 11 bases are shared with TRBD1. Sequenced sample: blood, either unsorted or a sorted T cell fraction (not recorded which). This TCR was sampled from a human donor who was either an allogeneic HSCT recipient or a stem cell or donor lymphocyte infusion donor (not recorded which). It is not recorded whose cells these are; they may come from a transplant donor. In DNA form, the CDR3 reads TGTGCCAGCAGCTCCGGAGGACAGGGGGCCAATGAGCAGTTCTTC. Translation gives CASSSGGQGANEQFF.